This TCR beta chain was sequenced in a study of cytomegalovirus exposure and HLA in healthy donors. The overall study: Assignment to the Caucasian-associated ancestry cluster applied to more than 75% of the approximately 380 genotyped donors.

General study results and limits: Most TCR sequences were uncommon, yet certain public TCRs appeared in many donors.

To note about this clone: Its antigen is undetermined.

Both 60 Vbeta primers and 13 Jbeta primers went into the PCR. This table comes from immunoSEQ multiplex PCR, and its TCRdb copy is limited to in-frame clones, with some not included. Of about 140,000 clones listed, around 80% were seen once; the top ten hold more than 1.5%. V was cut by 7 bases and J by 5 bases, with 11 bases left in between. CDR3 length: 12 residues. The germline V gene has CDR1 MGHDK and CDR2 SYGVNS. The receptor's source is a woman aged 40 to 50 in good health and CMV-seronegative. The J gene is TRBJ1-1, the V gene TRBV25-1, with a tentative D call TRBD1 (6 bases). The sequenced material came from PBMCs. The CDR3: CASKGGRTEAFF. The CDR3 nucleotides read TGTGCCAGCAAGGGGGGGCGAACTGAAGCTTTCTTT.